A single sample gave rise to the 29 T cell receptor beta chains below, sequenced in a study of CD8+CD57+ T cells in acquired aplastic anemia. CDR3 and TCR beta VDJ profiling relied on a genomic DNA template. A single record per CDR3 protein comes from TCRdb applying MiXCR to the reads. The table includes approximately 260,000 distinct CDR3 sequences, roughly 82% detected once. Whoever was chosen for sequencing had shown CD8+CD57+ cell expansion by flow cytometry. The sample comprised sorted CD4+, CD8+, or CD8+CD57+ T cells (not recorded which) from PBMCs. These TCRs come from a human donor with aplastic anemia.

The chain couples TRBV4-1 to TRBJ1-1, with no clear D. The length of the CDR3 is 13 residues. Deletions cut 4 bases from V and 1 base from J, with 7 bases between. Looked up from germline, CDR1 is MGHRA and CDR2 is YSYEKL. CDR3 nucleotides: TGCGCCAGCAGCCGTTGGGGGAACACTGAAGCTTTCTTT. This gives the protein CASSRWGNTEAFF.

CDR3 loop: CASSLAHPPYNQHF. Written as DNA, the CDR3 is TGTGCCAGCAGCTTAGCGCACCCCCCCTACAATCAGCATTTT. The gene calls are TRBV7-2 and TRBJ2-3; unclear D gene. The J call may not be correct, given that the DNA end is closer to TRBJ1-5. Germline CDR1 reads SGHTA; CDR2 reads FQGNSA. CDR3 length: 14 amino acids.

The rearrangement joins TRBV7-2 to TRBJ1-2, with 9 bases aligning to TRBD1. Germline V lookup: CDR1 SGHTA, CDR2 FQGNSA. The CDR3 runs 15 residues. The V gene end was trimmed by 3 bases and the J gene end by 8 bases; junction bases not matched to a gene: 10. DNA for the CDR3: TGTGCCAGCAGCTTGACAGGGGGTTTGACGCGAGGCTACACCTTC. Its protein product is CASSLTGGLTRGYTF.

This chain uses TRBV19 with TRBJ2-3; 7 bases fit TRBD2. CDR1 is LNHDA and CDR2 is SQIVND in the germline V gene (reference sequence). V gave up 4 bases and J gave up 2 bases; unmatched junction bases: 3. The CDR3 length is 14 residues. CDR3 in amino acids: CASSTTSDTDTQYF. The CDR3 DNA reads as TGTGCCAGTAGTACCACTAGCGACACAGATACGCAGTATTTT. Full variable domain (outside the CDR3, taken from reference TRBV19 and TRBJ2-3): DGGITQSPKYLFRKEGQNVTLSCEQNLNHDAMYWYRQDPGQGLRLIYYSQIVNDFQKGDIAEGYSVSREKKESFPLTVTSAQKNPTAFYLCASSTTSDTDTQYFGPGTRLTVL.

The CDR3: CASSLGAGVTDTQYTF. CDR3 nucleotide sequence: TGTGCCAGCAGCTTAGGTGCGGGCGTCACAGATACGCAGTACACCTTC. J is TRBJ1-2 and V is TRBV7-2; D call uncertain. This CDR3 is built from 16 residues. V was clipped by 1 base and J by 11 bases, with 23 bases between them. Germline V CDR1 and CDR2: SGHTA, FQGNSA. Filled out from reference TRBV7-2 and TRBJ1-2, the complete variable domain reads GAGVSQSPSNKVTEKGKDVELRCDPISGHTALYWYRQSLGQGLEFLIYFQGNSAPDKSGLPSDRFSAERTGGSVSTLTIQRTQQEDSAVYLCASSLGAGVTDTQYTFGSGTRLTVV.

The V and J genes are TRBV7-8 and TRBJ1-2, with no clear D. Germline V lookup: CDR1 SGHVS, CDR2 FQNEAQ. Trimming took off 6 bases at V and 2 bases at J, with 22 bases between the two ends. The CDR3 consists of 17 residues. The CDR3 DNA reads TGTGCCAGCAGTGGATTACCAGGTGACGAACGCAACTATGGCTACACCTTC. Protein: CASSGLPGDERNYGYTF.

In regard to this clonotype: The conserved final phenylalanine or tryptophan is absent from the CDR3, which likely points to a read error. No DNA is shown, since the ends of the CDR3 on it are uncertain; the CDR3 is the one TCRdb lists. This sequence joins TRBV7-8 and TRBJ2-3. The CDR3 is 12 amino acids long, termini counted. CDR1 and CDR2 from the germline V gene are SGHVS and FQNEAQ. CDR3: CASSVASGTDSL.

Concerning this clonotype itself: Since no conserved phenylalanine or tryptophan closes the CDR3, a read error is the likely cause. It is unclear where the CDR3 begins or ends on the DNA, so no DNA is shown, and the CDR3 is as TCRdb lists it. The chain employs TRBV7-9 and TRBJ2-3; the table's D call, TRBD1, has no DNA check behind it. In germline, CDR1 is SEHNR, CDR2 FQNEAQ (reference sequence). The CDR3 adds up to 13 amino acids, both ends counted. This CDR3 reads CASSANYRGPEQY.

The chain combines TRBV2 with TRBJ1-6; D is possibly TRBD1 (5 bases). The tail of the sequence fits TRBJ1-5 better, so the J call may be wrong. This CDR3 has 13 amino acids. Germline V gives CDR1 SNHLY, CDR2 FYNNEI. CDR3 DNA sequence: TGTGCCAGCGGGGCCGAGGGCCCTTCACCGCAGCATTTT. This translates into CASGAEGPSPQHF.

Remarks on this clonotype: The CDR3 does not end in the conserved phenylalanine or tryptophan, so this is likely a read error. It is unclear where the CDR3 begins or ends on the DNA, so no DNA is shown, and the CDR3 is as TCRdb lists it. The gene calls are TRBV19 and TRBJ2-1; the listed D gene, TRBD2, was not tested against the DNA. The length of the CDR3 is 16 amino acids, counting both ends. Germline V CDR1 and CDR2: LNHDA, SQIVND (reference sequence). CDR3 amino acids: CASSMAGGNGKEQFFV.

This clonotype was detected once. The junction does not match germline at one end; this may be a read error. The V call is TRBV7-9, the J call TRBJ1-1; maybe TRBD1 (5 bases). CDR1 SEHNR and CDR2 FQNEAQ come from the germline V gene (reference sequence). CDR3 length: 14 residues. CDR3 in amino acids: CASSSRLGGAGEQF. CDR3 nucleotides: TGTGCCAGCAGCTCCCGACTGGGCGGGGCGGGTGAGCAGTTT.

For this clonotype: Given the absence of the conserved phenylalanine or tryptophan at the CDR3 end, a read error is likely. The limits of the CDR3 on the DNA are not certain, so only TCRdb's listed CDR3 is given. The chain uses TRBV7-9 and TRBJ2-3; the table assigns TRBD1, which was not confirmed against the DNA. Germline CDR1 is SEHNR and CDR2 is FQNEAQ (reference sequence). The length of the CDR3 is 13 amino acids, counting both ends. CDR3 sequence: CASSFAQLTSGEL.

The chain employs TRBV7-8 and TRBJ2-7; 11 positions match TRBD2. The CDR3 length is 13 residues. Germline values: CDR1 SGHVS, CDR2 FQNEAQ. With V trimmed by 10 bases and J by 3 bases, 5 bases remained unmatched. The CDR3 coding sequence is TGTGCCACCCGGACTAGCGGGCTCTACGAGCAGTACTTC. Encoded protein: CATRTSGLYEQYF.

The V call is TRBV10-3, the J call TRBJ2-1, with 11 positions matching TRBD2. Trimming took 4 bases from V and 7 from J; bases not matched to a gene: 9. The CDR3 has 16 amino acids. CDR1 is ENHRY, CDR2 SYGVKD, per germline. The CDR3 protein is CAISVGSGGEINEQFF. Here the CDR3 DNA reads TGTGCCATCAGTGTGGGTAGCGGGGGGGAGATTAATGAGCAGTTCTTC.

The rearrangement joins TRBV2 to TRBJ2-7, with 8 nucleotides matching TRBD1. The CDR3 extends over 16 amino acids. Germline V gene data show CDR1 as SNHLY and CDR2 as FYNNEI. For the CDR3, the DNA is TGTGCCAGCAGTGGGGCGGGACAGGCGAACCTGGAAGAGCTGTTCGTC. Encoded protein: CASSGAGQANLEELFV.

The V call is TRBV7-9, the J call TRBJ2-6, with D maybe TRBD2 (6 bases). Germline assignment: CDR1 SEHNR and CDR2 FQNEAQ (reference sequence). Between the trimmed V and J ends, which lost 7 bases and 5 bases, there was a span of 21 bases. This CDR3 contains 17 residues. The CDR3 is CASTFRRGGCRANVLTF. The CDR3 nucleotides are TGTGCCAGCACCTTTCGGAGGGGCGGGTGTAGGGCCAACGTCCTGACTTTC.

This clonotype was seen repeatedly, ten times or more. This rearrangement joins TRBV3-1 to TRBJ2-5, with TRBD1 identical over 7 bases. Trimming cost V 8 bases and J 3 bases; bases outside gene matches: 3. Germline V CDR1 and CDR2: LGHDT, YNNKEL (reference sequence). The length of the CDR3 is 12 residues. The CDR3 reads CASRDREETQYF. CDR3 DNA: TGTGCCAGCCGAGACAGGGAAGAGACCCAGTACTTC.

Concerning this clonotype: Relative to the germline gene, one junction end is altered; a read error may explain this. V gene TRBV7-9 combines with J gene TRBJ2-5; 8 bases fit TRBD1. CDR3 length: 14 amino acids. Germline assignment: CDR1 SEHNR and CDR2 FQNEAQ (reference sequence). The CDR3 sequence is CASSSGRGHEPLHF. The DNA for the CDR3 is TGTGCCAGCAGCTCGGGCAGGGGGCATGAACCCCTCCACTTC. The full variable domain, completed using reference TRBV7-9 and TRBJ2-5, is DTGVSQNPRHKITKRGQNVTFRCDPISEHNRLYWYRQTLGQGPEFLTYFQNEAQLEKSRLLSDRFSAERPKGSFSTLEIQRTEQGDSAMYLCASSSGRGHEPLHFGPGTRLLVL.

About this clonotype itself: The CDR3 carries no conserved terminal phenylalanine or tryptophan, so it likely arises from a read error. The rearrangement joins TRBV13 to TRBJ1-2; 8 bases match TRBD1. Germline V gene lookup returns CDR1 PRHDT and CDR2 FYEKMQ (reference sequence). V lost 4 bases to trimming and J lost 5 bases; unmatched junction nucleotides: 3. The CDR3 has 13 residues. CDR3 amino acids: CASSSDRGYGYTL. The DNA of the CDR3 is TGTGCCAGCAGCTCAGACAGGGGTTATGGCTACACCCTC.

This CDR3 is CATSSGSEQEEQYF. DNA of the CDR3: TGTGCCACCAGCAGCGGCAGCGAGCAAGAGGAGCAGTACTTC. The genes are TRBV15 and TRBJ2-7; unclear D gene. The CDR3 length is 14 residues. Germline V CDR1 and CDR2: LNHNV, YYDKDF (reference sequence). V was clipped by 3 bases and J by 7 bases, with 16 bases between them.

This clonotype was counted at least ten times. This sequence joins TRBV29-1 and TRBJ2-5; 10 nucleotides line up with TRBD1. Trimming at V came to 5 bases and at J to 2 bases, leaving 2 bases not matched to a gene. Germline CDR1 and CDR2: SQVTM and ANQGSEA. This CDR3 comprises 13 residues. The CDR3 DNA is TGCAGCGTTTCGGGACAGGGGCAAGAGACCCAGTACTTC. Its translation: CSVSGQGQETQYF.

The chain is built from TRBV7-6 and TRBJ2-3; no definite D call. In germline, CDR1 is SGHVS, CDR2 FNYEAQ. This CDR3 has 13 residues. V was trimmed by 0 bases and J by 14 bases, leaving 15 bases between them. The CDR3 DNA sequence: TGTGCCAGCAGCTTAGCGGGCAGAGCCGCTACGTATTTT. Translated, it gives CASSLAGRAATYF.

The chain has TRBV2 and TRBJ1-6; no firm D call. Germline values: CDR1 SNHLY, CDR2 FYNNEI. V shed 7 bases and J shed 7 bases, with 11 bases lying between them. The CDR3 sequence is 13 residues long. The DNA for the CDR3 is TGTGCCAGCAAACCCACGGCCAATTCACCCCTCCACTTT. This encodes CASKPTANSPLHF.

A remark on this clonotype: One end of the junction fails to match germline, which may point to a read error. The V call is TRBV5-6, the J call TRBJ2-3; D unclear. CDR3 length: 13 amino acids. The germline V gene has CDR1 SGHDT and CDR2 YYEEEE. The CDR3 reads CASSLEAADTRYF. The DNA for the CDR3 is TGTGCCAGCAGCTTGGAGGCGGCAGATACGCGGTATTTT.

The sample holds one count of this clonotype. V usage is TRBV9 and J usage is TRBJ2-3; 10 bases line up with TRBD2. V gave up 7 bases and J gave up 15 bases; unmatched junction bases: 17. CDR1 and CDR2 from the germline V gene are SGDLS and YYNGEE. The length of the CDR3 is 14 residues. CDR3 region: CASGLAGGIQTFYF. CDR3 DNA sequence: TGTGCCAGCGGATTAGCGGGGGGCATTCAGACCTTCTATTTT.

In regard to this clonotype: Its ends do not fully match the called genes, so a read error is possible. The chain carries TRBV7-2 and TRBJ1-2; no clear D gene. Germline CDR1 SGHTA, CDR2 FQGNSA. CDR3 length: 13 residues. Here the CDR3 reads CASSLDEAEQYVF. Here the CDR3 DNA reads TGTGCCAGCAGCTTAGATGAAGCCGAGCAGTACGTCTTC. Supplemented by reference TRBV7-2 and TRBJ1-2, the full variable domain reads GAGVSQSPSNKVTEKGKDVELRCDPISGHTALYWYRQSLGQGLEFLIYFQGNSAPDKSGLPSDRFSAERTGGSVSTLTIQRTQQEDSAVYLCASSLDEAEQYVFGSGTRLTVV.

The chain is built from TRBV5-4 and TRBJ2-2; 7 bases map to TRBD2. This CDR3 spans 15 amino acids. The J segment lost 2 bases and the V segment lost 2 bases, leaving 3 bases of the junction unmatched. The germline V gene encodes CDR1 SGHNT and CDR2 YYREEE (reference sequence). The CDR3, as DNA: TGTGCCAGCAGCTTTACTAGCGCTAACACCGGGGAGCTGTTTTTT. It encodes CASSFTSANTGELFF.

As regards this clonotype: The junction and the germline gene differ at one end; a read error may be behind it. This rearrangement joins TRBV2 to TRBJ1-1; 8 bases match TRBD1. This CDR3 comprises 17 residues. Germline V CDR1 and CDR2: SNHLY, FYNNEI. DNA of the CDR3: TGTGCCAGCAGTGGATTAGCAGGGGGCGAACGGAACTATGACTACACCTTT. It encodes CASSGLAGGERNYDYTF.

This clonotype was picked up one time. The junction and the germline gene differ at one end; a read error may be behind it. The gene calls are TRBV7-9 and TRBJ1-1, with D unresolved. Germline V lookup: CDR1 SEHNR, CDR2 FQNEAQ (reference sequence). The CDR3 sequence is 15 residues long. CDR3 sequence (DNA): TGCGCCAGCAGCTTACGGCTGACGGAGAACACCGAAGCTTTCTTT. Translated, it gives CASSLRLTENTEAFF. Supplemented by reference TRBV7-9 and TRBJ1-1, the full variable domain reads DTGVSQNPRHKITKRGQNVTFRCDPISEHNRLYWYRQTLGQGPEFLTYFQNEAQLEKSRLLSDRFSAERPKGSFSTLEIQRTEQGDSAMYLCASSLRLTENTEAFFGQGTRLTVV.